One sample yielded the 10 T cell receptor beta chains listed below, sequenced in a study of CD8 T cells in Susac syndrome. RNA in amounts of roughly 0.5 to 1 ug was reverse transcribed with random hexamers. TCRdb reanalysed the immunoSEQ multiplex PCR reads using MiXCR and keeps one entry per CDR3 protein. This sample has about 200,000 distinct CDR3 sequences; roughly 94% occur once, and the top ten carry approximately 0.1%. The sample was CD4+ T cells from PBMCs. The receptors derive from a human donor in good health.

This sequence joins TRBV28 and TRBJ2-7; 10 nucleotides match TRBD2. The trim removed 6 bases at V and 2 bases at J, leaving 1 base unmatched. The CDR3 runs to 13 residues. Germline assignment: CDR1 MDHEN and CDR2 SYDVKM. This chain's CDR3 is CASRLAGTYEQYV. For the CDR3, the DNA is TGTGCCAGCAGACTAGCGGGGACCTACGAGCAGTACGTC.

The V gene is TRBV4-1, the J gene TRBJ1-1; D not resolved. This CDR3 region has 17 residues. Per the germline V gene, CDR1 is MGHRA and CDR2 is YSYEKL. Trimming removed 1 base at V and 1 base at J, with 16 bases between. The CDR3, as DNA: TGCGCCAGCAGCCAAGGCGACGGACGAGCACCGAACACTGAAGCTTTCTTT. It is translated as CASSQGDGRAPNTEAFF.

The gene calls are TRBV9 and TRBJ2-7; D possibly corresponds to TRBD1 (6 bases). V was shortened by 0 bases and J by 3 bases, with 10 bases between the two germline ends. Germline lookup yields CDR1 SGDLS and CDR2 YYNGEE. This CDR3 has 14 residues. The CDR3 protein is CASSVGTAHYEQYF. DNA for the CDR3: TGTGCCAGCAGCGTAGGGACAGCACACTACGAGCAGTACTTC.

The genes are TRBV30 and TRBJ2-7; TRBD1 is a possible D gene (5 bases). The CDR3 extends over 13 amino acids. Per germline, CDR1 GTSNPN and CDR2 SVGIG (reference sequence). Trimming stripped 2 bases from V and 3 bases from J, with 11 bases between. This CDR3 reads CAWSSQGNYEQYV. The CDR3 DNA reads as TGTGCCTGGAGTTCCCAGGGAAACTACGAGCAGTACGTC.

The chain carries TRBV28 and TRBJ1-4; 9 bases are a match to TRBD1. V was pared by 8 bases and J by 7 bases, with 8 bases of the junction left unmatched. The CDR3 spans 14 residues. Per the germline V gene, CDR1 is MDHEN and CDR2 is SYDVKM. The CDR3 DNA sequence: TGTGCCAGCTATGGACAGGGGCCAGGTGAAAAACTGTTTTTT. Translation: CASYGQGPGEKLFF.

The chain carries TRBV24-1 and TRBJ2-5, with TRBD2 identical over 7 bases. Trimming at V came to 1 base and at J to 3 bases, leaving 4 bases not matched to a gene. The CDR3 has 15 residues. Germline CDR1 reads KGHDR; CDR2 reads SFDVKD. CDR3 loop: CATSDFGGGEETQYF. The DNA of the CDR3 is TGTGCCACCAGTGATTTTGGGGGAGGGGAAGAGACCCAGTACTTC.

V gene TRBV25-1 combines with J gene TRBJ2-5; 9 positions agree with TRBD2. CDR1 is MGHDK, CDR2 SYGVNS, per germline. The CDR3 consists of 15 residues. With 4 bases clipped from V and 4 bases from J, the junction kept 7 bases outside the gene matches. CDR3 coding DNA: TGTGCCAGCAGTGTGATTAGCGGGGGCTCAGAGACCCAGTACTTC. Protein sequence: CASSVISGGSETQYF.

The chain carries TRBV20-1 and TRBJ2-2, with TRBD2 identical over 11 bases. The J segment lost 3 bases and the V segment lost 5 bases, leaving 5 bases of the junction unmatched. This CDR3 comprises 15 residues. Germline values: CDR1 DFQATT, CDR2 SNEGSKA (reference sequence). The CDR3 reads CSAHKGLADTGELFF. The CDR3 nucleotides are TGCAGTGCTCACAAGGGACTAGCGGACACCGGGGAGCTGTTTTTT.

The chain links TRBV3-1 to TRBJ2-3, with a tentative D call TRBD2 (6 bases). This CDR3 contains 15 residues. Germline V lookup: CDR1 LGHDT, CDR2 YNNKEL (reference sequence). Trimming pared 4 bases from V and 7 bases from J, leaving 18 bases between. The CDR3 protein is CASSPPRGRGNTQYF. CDR3 nucleotide sequence: TGTGCCAGCAGCCCGCCCCGGGGGAGAGGGAATACGCAGTATTTT.

This chain links TRBV20-1 with TRBJ2-7, with D uncertain. Trimming removed 0 bases at V and 2 bases at J, with 11 bases between. The CDR3 length is 14 residues. Germline-derived CDR1 and CDR2 are DFQATT and SNEGSKA (reference sequence). The CDR3 DNA reads TGCAGTGCTAGAGATCGGATGTTCCCCTACGAGCAGTACTTC. This translates into CSARDRMFPYEQYF.